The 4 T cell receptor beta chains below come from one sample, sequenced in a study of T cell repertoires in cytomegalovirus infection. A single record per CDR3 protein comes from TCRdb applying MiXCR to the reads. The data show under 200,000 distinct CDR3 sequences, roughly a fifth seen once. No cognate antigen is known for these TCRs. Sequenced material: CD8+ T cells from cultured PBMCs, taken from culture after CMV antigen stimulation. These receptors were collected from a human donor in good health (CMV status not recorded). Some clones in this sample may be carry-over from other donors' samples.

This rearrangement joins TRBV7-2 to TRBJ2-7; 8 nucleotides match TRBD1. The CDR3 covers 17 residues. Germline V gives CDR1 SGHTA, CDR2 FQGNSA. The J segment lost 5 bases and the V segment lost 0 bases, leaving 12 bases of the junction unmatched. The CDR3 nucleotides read TGTGCCAGCAGCTTAGCGCACTTCCGGACAGGGAATGACGAGCAGTACTTC. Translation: CASSLAHFRTGNDEQYF. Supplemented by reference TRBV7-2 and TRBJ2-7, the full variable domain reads GAGVSQSPSNKVTEKGKDVELRCDPISGHTALYWYRQSLGQGLEFLIYFQGNSAPDKSGLPSDRFSAERTGGSVSTLTIQRTQQEDSAVYLCASSLAHFRTGNDEQYFGPGTRLTVT.

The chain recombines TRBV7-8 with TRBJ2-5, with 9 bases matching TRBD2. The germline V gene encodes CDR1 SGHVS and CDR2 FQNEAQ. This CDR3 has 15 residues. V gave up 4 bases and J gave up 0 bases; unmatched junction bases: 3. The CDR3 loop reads CASSSRTSDQETQYF. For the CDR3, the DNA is TGTGCCAGCAGCTCCAGGACTAGCGACCAAGAGACCCAGTACTTC.

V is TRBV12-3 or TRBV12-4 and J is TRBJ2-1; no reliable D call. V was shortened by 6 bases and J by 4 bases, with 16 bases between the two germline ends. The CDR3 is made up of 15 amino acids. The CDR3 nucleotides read TGTGCCAGCAGCCCTCTTGGTGGGGTGTACAATGAGCAGTTCTTC. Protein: CASSPLGGVYNEQFF.

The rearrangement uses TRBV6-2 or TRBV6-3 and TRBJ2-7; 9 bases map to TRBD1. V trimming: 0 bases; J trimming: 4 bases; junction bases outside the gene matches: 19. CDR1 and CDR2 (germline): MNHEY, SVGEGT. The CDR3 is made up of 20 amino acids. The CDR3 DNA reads TGTGCCAGCAGTTACTCCCGCCTCCCGGGACAGGGAAAAGTGTCTTACGAGCAGTACTTC. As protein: CASSYSRLPGQGKVSYEQYF.